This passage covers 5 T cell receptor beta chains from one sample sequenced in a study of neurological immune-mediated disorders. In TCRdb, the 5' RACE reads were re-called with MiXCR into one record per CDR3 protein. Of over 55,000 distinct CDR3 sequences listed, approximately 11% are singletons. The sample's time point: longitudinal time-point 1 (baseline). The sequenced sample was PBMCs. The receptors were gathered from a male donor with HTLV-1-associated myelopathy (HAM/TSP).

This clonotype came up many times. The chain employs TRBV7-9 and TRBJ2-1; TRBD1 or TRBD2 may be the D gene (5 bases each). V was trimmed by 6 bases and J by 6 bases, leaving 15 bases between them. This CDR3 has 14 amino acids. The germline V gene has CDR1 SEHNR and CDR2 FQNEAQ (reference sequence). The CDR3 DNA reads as TGTGCCAGCAGTCCCGGGACCCTGACCAATGAGCAGTTCTTC. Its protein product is CASSPGTLTNEQFF.

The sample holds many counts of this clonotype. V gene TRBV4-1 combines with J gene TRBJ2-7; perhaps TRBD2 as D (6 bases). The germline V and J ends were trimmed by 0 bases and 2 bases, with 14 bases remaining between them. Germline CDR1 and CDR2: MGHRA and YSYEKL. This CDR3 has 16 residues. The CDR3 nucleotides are TGCGCCAGCAGCCAAGAGGGTGTGGAGGGAGCCTACGAGCAGTACTTC. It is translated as CASSQEGVEGAYEQYF.

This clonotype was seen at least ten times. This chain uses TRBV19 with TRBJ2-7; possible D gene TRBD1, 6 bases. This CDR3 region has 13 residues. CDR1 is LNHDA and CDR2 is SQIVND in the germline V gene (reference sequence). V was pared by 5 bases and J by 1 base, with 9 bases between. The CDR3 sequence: CASSSGQSYEQYF. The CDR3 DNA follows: TGTGCCAGTAGTTCCGGACAGTCCTACGAGCAGTACTTC. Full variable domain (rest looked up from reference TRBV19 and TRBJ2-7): DGGITQSPKYLFRKEGQNVTLSCEQNLNHDAMYWYRQDPGQGLRLIYYSQIVNDFQKGDIAEGYSVSREKKESFPLTVTSAQKNPTAFYLCASSSGQSYEQYFGPGTRLTVT.

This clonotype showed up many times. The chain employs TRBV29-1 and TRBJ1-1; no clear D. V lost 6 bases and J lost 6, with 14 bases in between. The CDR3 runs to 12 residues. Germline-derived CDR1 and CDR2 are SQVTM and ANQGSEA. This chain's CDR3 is CSVFTSGPEAFF. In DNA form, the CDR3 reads TGCAGCGTATTCACCTCCGGACCTGAAGCTTTCTTT.

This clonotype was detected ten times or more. The CDR3 loop reads CASSSYRSQETQYF. In DNA form, the CDR3 reads TGCGCCAGCAGCTCCTACAGGTCTCAAGAGACCCAGTACTTC. The chain uses TRBV5-1 and TRBJ2-5; possible D gene TRBD1, 5 bases. The CDR3 runs 14 residues. The germline CDR1 and CDR2 sequences are SGHRS and YFSETQ. V shed 3 bases and J shed 2 bases, with 11 bases lying between them.